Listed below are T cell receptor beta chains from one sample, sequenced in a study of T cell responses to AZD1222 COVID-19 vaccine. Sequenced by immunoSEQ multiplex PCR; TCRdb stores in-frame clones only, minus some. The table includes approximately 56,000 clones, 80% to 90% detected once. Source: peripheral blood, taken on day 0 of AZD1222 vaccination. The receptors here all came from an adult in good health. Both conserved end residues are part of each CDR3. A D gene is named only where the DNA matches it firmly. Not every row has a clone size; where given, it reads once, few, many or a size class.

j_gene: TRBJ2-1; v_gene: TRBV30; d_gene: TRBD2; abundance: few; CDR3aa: CAWSVLTSGLYNEQFF; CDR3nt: TGTGCCTGGAGTGTCTTGACTAGCGGTCTCTACAATGAGCAGTTCTTC
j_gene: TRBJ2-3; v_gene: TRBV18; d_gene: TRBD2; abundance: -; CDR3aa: CASSPPSGGGGADTQYF; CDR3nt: TGTGCCAGCTCACCCCCCTCGGGGGGCGGGGGGGCGGATACGCAGTATTTT
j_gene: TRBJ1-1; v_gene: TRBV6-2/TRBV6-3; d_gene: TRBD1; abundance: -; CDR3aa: CASSDRGPYVNTEAFF; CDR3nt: TGTGCCAGCAGTGACAGGGGGCCGTATGTAAACACTGAAGCTTTCTTT
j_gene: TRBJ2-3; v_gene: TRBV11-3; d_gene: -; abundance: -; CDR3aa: CASSLGTGAHTDTQYF; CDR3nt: TGTGCCAGCAGCTTAGGAACCGGGGCACACACAGATACGCAGTATTTT
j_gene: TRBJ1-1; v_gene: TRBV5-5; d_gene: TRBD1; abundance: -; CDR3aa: CASSWSGGPNTEAFF; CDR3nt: TGTGCCAGCAGCTGGTCAGGGGGCCCTAACACTGAAGCTTTCTTT
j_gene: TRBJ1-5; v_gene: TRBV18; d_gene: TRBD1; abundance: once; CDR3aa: CASSSGTGLNNQPQHF; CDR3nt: TGTGCCAGCTCAAGCGGGACAGGCTTGAACAATCAGCCCCAGCATTTT
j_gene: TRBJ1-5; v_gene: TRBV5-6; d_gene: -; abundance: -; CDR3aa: CASSFGENQPQHF; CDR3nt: TGTGCCAGCAGCTTCGGGGAGAATCAGCCCCAGCATTTT
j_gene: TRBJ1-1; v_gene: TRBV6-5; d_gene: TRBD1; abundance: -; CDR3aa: CASRVGQGAEAFF; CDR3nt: TGTGCCAGCAGGGTGGGACAGGGGGCTGAAGCTTTCTTT
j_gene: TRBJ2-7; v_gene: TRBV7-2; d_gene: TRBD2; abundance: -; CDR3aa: CASSHSGGTYEQYF; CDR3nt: TGTGCCAGCAGCCACAGCGGGGGAACCTACGAGCAGTACTTC
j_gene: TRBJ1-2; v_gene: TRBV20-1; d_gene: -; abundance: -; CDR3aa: CSASGGTLYGYTF; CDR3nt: TGCAGTGCTAGTGGGGGGACACTCTATGGCTACACCTTC
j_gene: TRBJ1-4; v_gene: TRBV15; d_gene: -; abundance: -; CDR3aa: CATSREALGAYNEKLFF; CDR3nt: TGTGCCACCAGCAGAGAAGCGTTGGGGGCTTATAATGAAAAACTGTTTTTT
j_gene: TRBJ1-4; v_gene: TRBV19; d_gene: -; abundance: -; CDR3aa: CASSSHLDSLSEKLFF; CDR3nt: TGTGCCAGTAGTTCTCACCTGGACAGTCTTAGTGAAAAACTGTTTTTT
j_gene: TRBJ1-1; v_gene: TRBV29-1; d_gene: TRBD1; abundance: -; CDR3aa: CSAHRGTEAFF; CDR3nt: TGCAGCGCTCACAGGGGCACTGAAGCTTTCTTT
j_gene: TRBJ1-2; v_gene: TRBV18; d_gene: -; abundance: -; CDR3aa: CASSPRDTYGYTF; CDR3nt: TGTGCCAGCTCACCACGGGACACCTATGGCTACACCTTC
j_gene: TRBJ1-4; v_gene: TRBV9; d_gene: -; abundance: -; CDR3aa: CASSAHSIGGRGEKLFF; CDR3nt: TGTGCCAGCAGCGCTCATTCTATTGGGGGGAGAGGGGAAAAACTGTTTTTT
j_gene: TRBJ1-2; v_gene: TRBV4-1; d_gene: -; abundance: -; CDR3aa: CASSHGTLYGYTF; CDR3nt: TGCGCCAGCAGCCACGGGACACTCTATGGCTACACCTTC
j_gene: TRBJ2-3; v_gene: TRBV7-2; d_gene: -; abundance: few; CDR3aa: CASSSQRRGGLDTQYF; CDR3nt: TGTGCCAGCAGCTCCCAAAGGAGAGGGGGGTTAGATACGCAGTATTTT
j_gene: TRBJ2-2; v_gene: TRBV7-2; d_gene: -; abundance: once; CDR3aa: CASSLELNTGELFF; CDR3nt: TGTGCCAGCAGCTTAGAGTTGAACACCGGGGAGCTGTTTTTT
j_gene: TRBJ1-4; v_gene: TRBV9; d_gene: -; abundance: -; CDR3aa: CASSVRGPEKLFF; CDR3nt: TGTGCCAGCAGCGTCCGGGGCCCTGAAAAACTGTTTTTT
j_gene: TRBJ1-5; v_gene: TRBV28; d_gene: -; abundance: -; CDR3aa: CASSRQVGRNQPQHF; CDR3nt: TGTGCCAGCAGTAGACAGGTAGGGCGCAATCAGCCCCAGCATTTT
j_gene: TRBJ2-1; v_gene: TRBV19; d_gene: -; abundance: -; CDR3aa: CASSIGQWAPYNEQFF; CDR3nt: TGTGCCAGTAGTATAGGACAGTGGGCCCCCTACAATGAGCAGTTCTTC
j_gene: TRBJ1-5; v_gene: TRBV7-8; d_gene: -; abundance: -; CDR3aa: CASSLGRSAGQPQHF; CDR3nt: TGTGCCAGCAGCTTAGGACGGTCGGCCGGTCAGCCCCAGCATTTT
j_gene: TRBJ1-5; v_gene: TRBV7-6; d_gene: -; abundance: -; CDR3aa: CASSPQPGSNQPQHF; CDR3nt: TGTGCCAGCAGCCCACAACCAGGGTCAAATCAGCCCCAGCATTTT
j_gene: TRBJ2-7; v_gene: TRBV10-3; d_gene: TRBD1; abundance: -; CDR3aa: CAISGTGGYEQYF; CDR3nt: TGTGCCATCAGTGGTACAGGGGGCTACGAGCAGTACTTC
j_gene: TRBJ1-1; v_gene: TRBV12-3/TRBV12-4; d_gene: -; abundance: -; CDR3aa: CASSQGRSTEAFF; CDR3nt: TGTGCCAGCAGCCAGGGAAGGAGCACTGAAGCTTTCTTT
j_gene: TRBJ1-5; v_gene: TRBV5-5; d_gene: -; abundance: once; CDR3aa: CASSPSRLNQPQHF; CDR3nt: TGTGCCAGCAGTCCGAGCCGTCTCAATCAGCCCCAGCATTTT
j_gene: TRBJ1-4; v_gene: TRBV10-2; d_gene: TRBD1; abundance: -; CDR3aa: CASSESGTGGGEKLFF; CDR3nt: TGCGCCAGCAGTGAGTCGGGGACAGGGGGCGGTGAAAAACTGTTTTTT
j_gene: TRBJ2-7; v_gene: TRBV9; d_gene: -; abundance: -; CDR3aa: CASSVEPRYEQYF; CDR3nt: TGTGCCAGCAGCGTAGAGCCGAGATACGAGCAGTACTTC
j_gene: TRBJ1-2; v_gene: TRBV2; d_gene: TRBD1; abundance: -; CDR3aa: CASSDRGRGGYTF; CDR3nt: TGTGCCAGCAGCGACAGGGGGCGAGGTGGCTACACCTTC
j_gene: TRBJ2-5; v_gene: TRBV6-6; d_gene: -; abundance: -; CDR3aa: CASSYPGGSETQYF; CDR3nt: TGTGCCAGCAGTTACCCGGGGGGCAGCGAGACCCAGTACTTC
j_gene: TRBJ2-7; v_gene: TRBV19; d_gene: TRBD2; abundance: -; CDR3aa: CASSRRSTSGAPLTYEQYF; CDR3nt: TGTGCCAGTAGCCGTCGATCGACTAGCGGGGCCCCCCTCACCTACGAGCAGTACTTC
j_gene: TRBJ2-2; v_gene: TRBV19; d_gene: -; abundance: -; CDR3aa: CASSVTGSTLTGELFF; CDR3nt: TGTGCCAGTAGTGTCACAGGCTCAACATTGACCGGGGAGCTGTTTTTT
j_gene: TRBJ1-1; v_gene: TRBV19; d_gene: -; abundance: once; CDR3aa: CASSIDGRRNTEAFF; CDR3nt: TGTGCCAGTAGTATAGATGGCAGAAGGAACACTGAAGCTTTCTTT
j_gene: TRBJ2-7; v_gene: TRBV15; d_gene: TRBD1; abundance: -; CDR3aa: CATSRDRTGSIYEQYF; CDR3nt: TGTGCCACCAGCAGAGATCGGACAGGGTCTATCTACGAGCAGTACTTC
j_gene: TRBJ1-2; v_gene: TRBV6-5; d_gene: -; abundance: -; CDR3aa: CASSYLDSTGWVGYTF; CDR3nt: TGTGCCAGCAGTTACCTCGACTCTACAGGGTGGGTGGGCTACACCTTC
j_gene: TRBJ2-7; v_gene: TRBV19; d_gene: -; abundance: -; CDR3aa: CASSIAAFGSSYEQYF; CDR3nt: TGTGCCAGTAGTATAGCCGCCTTCGGCAGCTCCTACGAGCAGTACTTC
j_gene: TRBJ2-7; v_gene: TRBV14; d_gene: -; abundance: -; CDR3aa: CASSQISRPYEQYF; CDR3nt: TGTGCCAGCAGCCAAATCTCCCGACCCTACGAGCAGTACTTC
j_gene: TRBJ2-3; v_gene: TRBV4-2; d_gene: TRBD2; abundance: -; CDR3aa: CASSQDSGGSTDTQYF; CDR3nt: TGTGCCAGCAGCCAAGATAGCGGGGGAAGCACAGATACGCAGTATTTT
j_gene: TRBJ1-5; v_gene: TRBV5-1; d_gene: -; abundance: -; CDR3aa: CASSLGNSNQPQHF; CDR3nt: TGCGCCAGCAGCTTGGGCAATAGCAATCAGCCCCAGCATTTT
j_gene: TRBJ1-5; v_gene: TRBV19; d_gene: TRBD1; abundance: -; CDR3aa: CASREPDRDQPQHF; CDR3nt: TGTGCCAGTAGGGAACCGGACAGGGATCAGCCCCAGCATTTT
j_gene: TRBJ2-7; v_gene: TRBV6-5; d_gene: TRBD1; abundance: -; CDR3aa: CASRGGQRAYEQYF; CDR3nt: TGTGCCAGCAGAGGGGGACAGAGAGCCTACGAGCAGTACTTC
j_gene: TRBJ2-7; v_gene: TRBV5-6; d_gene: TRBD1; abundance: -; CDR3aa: CASSPGQGFMVYF; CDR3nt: TGTGCCAGCAGCCCGGGACAGGGGTTTATGGTGTACTTC
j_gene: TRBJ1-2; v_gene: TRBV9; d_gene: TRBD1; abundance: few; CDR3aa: CASSATSRDRGNGVSGYTF; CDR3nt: TGTGCCAGCAGCGCTACCAGCCGGGACAGGGGGAATGGCGTCTCTGGCTACACCTTC
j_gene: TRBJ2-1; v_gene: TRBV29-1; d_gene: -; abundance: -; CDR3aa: CSVEKEGSYNEQFF; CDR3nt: TGCAGCGTTGAGAAGGAGGGCTCCTACAATGAGCAGTTCTTC
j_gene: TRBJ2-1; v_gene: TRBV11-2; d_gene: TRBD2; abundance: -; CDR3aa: CASSLEAGGREQFF; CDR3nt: TGTGCCAGCAGCTTAGAAGCGGGGGGGCGAGAGCAGTTCTTC
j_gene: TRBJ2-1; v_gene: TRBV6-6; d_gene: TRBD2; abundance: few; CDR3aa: CASSRADTGLAGPSSYNEQFF; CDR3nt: TGTGCCAGCAGCAGAGCCGACACCGGACTAGCGGGCCCGAGCTCCTACAATGAGCAGTTCTTC
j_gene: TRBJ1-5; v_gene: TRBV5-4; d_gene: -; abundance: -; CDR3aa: CASSLGGAYQPQHF; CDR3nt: TGTGCCAGCAGCTTGGGGGGGGCGTATCAGCCCCAGCATTTT
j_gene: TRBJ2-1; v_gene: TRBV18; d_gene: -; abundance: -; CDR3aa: CASSVGSDYNEQFF; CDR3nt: TGTGCCAGCTCCGTGGGGAGCGACTACAATGAGCAGTTCTTC